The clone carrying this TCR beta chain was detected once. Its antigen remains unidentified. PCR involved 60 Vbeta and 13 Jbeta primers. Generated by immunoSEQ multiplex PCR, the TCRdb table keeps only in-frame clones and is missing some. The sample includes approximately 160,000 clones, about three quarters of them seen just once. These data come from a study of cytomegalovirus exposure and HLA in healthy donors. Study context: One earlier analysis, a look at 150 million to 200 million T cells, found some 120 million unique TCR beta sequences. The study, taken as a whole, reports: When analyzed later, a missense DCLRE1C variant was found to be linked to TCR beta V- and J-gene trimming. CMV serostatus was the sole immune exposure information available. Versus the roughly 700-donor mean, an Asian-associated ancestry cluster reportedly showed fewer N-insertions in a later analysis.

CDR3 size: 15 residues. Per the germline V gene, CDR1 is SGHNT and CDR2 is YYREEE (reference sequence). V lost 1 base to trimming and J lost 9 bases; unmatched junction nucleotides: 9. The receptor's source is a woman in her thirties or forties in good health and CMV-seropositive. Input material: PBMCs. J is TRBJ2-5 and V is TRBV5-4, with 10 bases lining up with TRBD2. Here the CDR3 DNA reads TGTGCCAGCAGCTTGTTAGCGGGGGGACTGAGTGCCCAGTACTTC. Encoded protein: CASSLLAGGLSAQYF.